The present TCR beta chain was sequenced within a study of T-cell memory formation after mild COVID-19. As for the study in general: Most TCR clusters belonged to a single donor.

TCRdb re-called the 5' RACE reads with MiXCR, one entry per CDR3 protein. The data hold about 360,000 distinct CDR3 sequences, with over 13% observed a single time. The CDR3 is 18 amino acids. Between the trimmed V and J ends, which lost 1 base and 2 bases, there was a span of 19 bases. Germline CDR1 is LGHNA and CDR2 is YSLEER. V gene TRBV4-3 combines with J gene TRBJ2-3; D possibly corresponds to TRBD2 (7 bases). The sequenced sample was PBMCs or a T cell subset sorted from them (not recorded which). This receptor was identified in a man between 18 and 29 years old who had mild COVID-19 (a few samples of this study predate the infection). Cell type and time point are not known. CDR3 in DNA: TGCGCCAGCAGCCAAGGAGGGGGGGCGATCACCCTCACAGATACGCAGTATTTT. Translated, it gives CASSQGGGAITLTDTQYF.